This entry features one TCR beta chain sequence. This clone was counted a single time. No cognate antigen has been identified for it. Per-base qualities were not stored, and no clone one base away is much larger. The entry originates in a study of cytomegalovirus exposure and HLA in healthy donors (dated by TCRdb to between 2016 and 2019). Describing the broader study: An earlier analysis of some 620 of the donors reported about 300 Gb of sequence data and approximately 120 million unique TCR beta sequences obtained from about 170 million T cells. In an earlier analysis of roughly 540 of the donors, high-throughput TCR beta sequencing was used to judge whether each TCR beta V gene segment behaved as functional or pseudogenic. In a later analysis, previously published TCR beta repertoires from 600 to 850 donors were re-analyzed and high-resolution HLA genotyping was added so that TCR occurrence patterns could be studied. Of the roughly 400 genotyped donors, over 70% fell in the genetic ancestry cluster associated with self-reported Caucasian donors. To predict cytomegalovirus infection status, the study combined high-throughput TCR immunosequencing, statistical association of individual TCRs with disease status, and machine learning. Donor age, sex, ethnicity and CMV serostatus were compiled together with the repertoire data. The study profiled the T cell repertoires of hundreds of subjects by immunosequencing and related them to cytomegalovirus serostatus. The study aimed to test whether signatures of past pathogen exposure could be identified by cataloging public T cell receptors. An early release that covered approximately 600 HLA-typed donors contained approximately 300 gigabases of sequencing data and some 87 million unique TCR sequences. Besides the first cohort of 666 subjects, a separate validation cohort made up of 120 or so different subjects was used. Both class I and class II loci were covered by HLA typing, at four-digit resolution. Rather than drawing on any new phenotypic data, the later analysis identified candidate immune exposures from TCR beta sequences and the way those sequences occurred across donors. All discovery cohort repertoires had been generated on a single sequencing platform. The number of typed donors differed by locus: 629-630 for A, B, C, DRB1 and DQB1; 522 for DQA1; 606 for DPA1; and about 450 for DPB1. A later genetic analysis took genome-wide SNP genotypes for about 60% of the roughly 670 donors and used that subset as a discovery cohort. Roughly 5 DR-DQ haplotypes were treated as single units for association and clustering because of strong linkage in the cohort. Across under 500 genotyped donors of the cohort, an average of about 240,000 unique TCR beta nucleotide sequences per donor were sequenced, and 15% to 20% of those sequences were non-productive. The full study reports these points: The classifier was reported to diagnose cytomegalovirus status with high specificity and sensitivity in both the original cohort and the validation cohort. A cluster of highly shared sequence variants was judged likely to be a technical artifact of the sequencing pipeline. A few of the identified cytomegalovirus-associated TCR beta chains were confirmed in vitro to be specific for cytomegalovirus antigens. Roughly uniform sequencing depth across donors was assumed in presence/absence analyses, although this assumption may not hold. Most TCR sequences were observed very rarely across donors, whereas some public TCRs were present in many individuals. Immune exposure information for the cohort was limited to CMV serostatus. According to the authors, the approach could potentially be generalized to other disease states and immunological phenotypes. Because HLA typing was missing for some donors at each locus, association tests included only the typed subset. In a later analysis, TCR association rates were found to vary across HLA loci, with the most associated TCRs seen for DRB1 alleles and the fewest for HLA-C alleles. Because counts were too low, 15 to 20 rarely observed V segments, including chromosome 9 orphons, were left out of the earlier analysis of several hundred of the donors. The 87-base-pair reads could not distinguish some IMGT-functional V segments, including TRBV6-2 and TRBV6-3, so those segments were excluded. Broadly in line with IMGT annotations, most TCR beta V segments showed up in productive rearrangements about 90% or about 30% of the time in an earlier analysis of about 500 of the donors. Linkage disequilibrium might explain the correlated functional status among segregating V segments, but an unknown experimental factor could not be ruled out. According to a later analysis, parvovirus B19, influenza, CMV and Epstein-Barr virus appeared linked to several top co-occurrence clusters. In a later analysis, HLA-associated TCR beta chains were found to be more clonally expanded and to have lower generation probabilities than equally common non-associated chains. In a later genetic analysis, a missense DCLRE1C variant was associated with V-gene and J-gene trimming of TCR beta chains, and the association was replicated in an independent cohort. A later genetic analysis reported fewer N-insertions in productive TCRs among donors in an Asian-associated ancestry cluster than the roughly 670-donor mean. The study gave a list of under 200 TCR beta chains associated with cytomegalovirus. In a later analysis, most CMV-associated TCR beta chains were found to appear HLA-restricted, with HLA associations seemingly driven largely by CMV exposure. Only TCR beta chains were sequenced in this cohort, and the absence of alpha or paired-chain data limited detectable features. A further reported finding was that TCR beta sequences accurately predicted the HLA-A and HLA-B alleles for most subjects in the first cohort. When HLA alleles, especially DR and DQ, strongly co-occurred, attributing TCR associations to individual alleles was difficult. At a false discovery rate of 0.05, a later analysis linked under 20,000 TCR beta sequences to specific HLA alleles.

The CDR1 and CDR2 encoded by the germline V gene are SGHDT and YYEEEE. The CDR3 starts with the cysteine, ends with the phenylalanine, and has 13 residues. Kept here is only the CDR3 DNA, which spans 39 bases and is read in frame from base 1. V is shortened by 2 bases, J by 4 bases, and the region joining them spans 9 bases. The method behind the library was the immunoSEQ multiplex PCR assay. For the multiplex PCR, a mixture combining 60 forward primers for TCR Vbeta segments and 13 reverse primers for TCR Jbeta segments was used. Amplification of the CDR3 region of rearranged TCR beta genes was performed with a multiplex PCR assay on genomic DNA. The Illumina HiSeq System was used to sequence the amplified TCR beta libraries as 87-base-pair reads. On the study's bioinformatics: A later analysis counted about 80 million unique TCR beta chains across the 650 to 700 repertoires, and some 11 million of these chains were shared by at least two donors. A nearest-neighbor algorithm error-corrected the raw reads and collapsed the reads into unique sequences, merging closely related sequences to remove PCR and sequencing errors. To assign V, D and J gene segments, CDR3 sequences were aligned to IMGT reference sequences. For a sequence to be retained, at least a six-nucleotide match to both a V gene segment and a J gene segment was required. Rearrangements were classified as productive when the CDR3 lacked stop codons and remained in frame with V and J, and all other rearrangements were classified as non-productive. Following IMGT convention, CDR3 was defined as the stretch from the second conserved V-encoded cysteine up to the conserved J-encoded phenylalanine. Sequences without an unambiguous match to a single V gene segment were excluded from the earlier analysis of a few hundred of the donors. In an earlier analysis of a few hundred of the donors, a V segment was called functional when productive rearrangements were above 56.7%, and segregating when the standard deviation between donors exceeded 5%. A statistical classification framework was built to diagnose cytomegalovirus status from the catalog of TCR beta chain sequences. In a later analysis, V and J genes were assigned by comparing TCR nucleotide sequences against IMGT/GENE-DB human TR gene sequences. A later analysis assigned CDR3 sequences and most-parsimonious VDJ recombination scenarios with the TCRdist pipeline. In a later analysis, each TCR beta chain was defined by its CDR3 amino acid sequence together with its V-gene family, and reads lacking a unique V-gene family were excluded. A later analysis removed 550 to 700 highly shared, low-generation-probability nucleotide sequences to deal with suspected cross-contamination and a sequencing artifact. In a later analysis, a clonal expansion index was calculated for each public chain from normalized within-repertoire ranks of inferred template counts. In a later analysis, generation probabilities were computed with a VDJ recombination model fitted to out-of-frame rearrangements, and the resulting probabilities were checked against IGoR. In a later analysis, TCR-TCR, TCR-HLA and TCR-CMV co-occurrence was scored with hypergeometric tests, and a repertoire-size bias correction was applied to TCR pairs. To estimate false discovery rates, a later analysis permuted the HLA or CMV assignments 20 times. A later analysis grouped co-occurring TCRs with DBSCAN, adding TCRdist sequence similarity when clustering within HLA-allele-positive subsets. Co-occurrence clustering excluded repertoires with fewer than 30,000 or more than 120,000 public chains, plus five with anomalous nucleotide sharing. TCRdb mirrors the immuneACCESS table, restricted to in-frame sequences. Some clones are absent from its copies; in checked studies, under half trace to an unresolved V gene, and the reason for the others is unknown. That table is the source of V, J and clone size, and D and trimming were worked out from the DNA. For this sample there are around 130,000 clones; 55% to 75% appear just once. The ten largest clonotypes hold approximately 2.9% of the sample.

In total, roughly 670 healthy bone marrow donors made up the cohort. All cohort members were sampled while nominally healthy, although unrecorded immune exposures were likely present. Of the 666 cohort members, around 290 had a positive CMV serostatus and 352 had a negative one, while no CMV serostatus was recorded for the donor. Each donor provided a peripheral blood sample, and peripheral blood mononuclear cells were used for TCR beta sequencing. The Qiagen DNeasy Blood Extraction Kit was used to extract genomic DNA from the blood cell samples. Sequencing was carried out using PBMCs. In this chain, TRBV5-6 is recombined with TRBJ1-2; matching of 6 bases hints at TRBD1 as the D gene. The sequence derives from a human donor in good health. The CDR3 in this case is CASSLTGFYGYTF. The DNA is TGTGCCAGCAGCTTAACAGGGTTCTATGGCTACACCTTC. The reference TRBV5-6 and TRBJ1-2 proteins fill in what lies around the CDR3, so the full variable domain reads DAGVTQSPTHLIKTRGQQVTLRCSPKSGHDTVSWYQQALGQGPQFIFQYYEEEERQRGNFPDRFSGHQFPNYSSELNVNALLLGDSALYLCASSLTGFYGYTFGSGTRLTVV.